This is a list of T cell receptor beta chains from one sample in a study of cytomegalovirus exposure and HLA in healthy donors. Profiled with immunoSEQ multiplex PCR; TCRdb holds only in-frame clones, not every one. The repertoire consists of about 260,000 clones, with more than 55% occurring once and the leading ten covering approximately 2.3%. The source material was PBMCs. Receptors were obtained from a female donor in good health and CMV-seronegative. Each CDR3 is given with its conserved first and last residue. The order of the fields is CDR3 DNA, CDR3 protein, V gene, clone size, J gene, D gene. The D gene is left open where the match is weak. Not every row has a clone size; where given, it reads once, few, many or a size class.

cdr3_nt: TGTGCCAGCAGCTTAGGAGGGGGCGAGCAGTACTTC
cdr3_aa: CASSLGGGEQYF
v_call: TRBV7-9
clone_size: NA
j_call: TRBJ2-7
d_call: NA

cdr3_nt: TGTGCCAGCAGTGATGGCAGGGGGCTTGCCAAAAACATTCAGTACTTC
cdr3_aa: CASSDGRGLAKNIQYF
v_call: TRBV2
clone_size: NA
j_call: TRBJ2-4
d_call: TRBD1

cdr3_nt: TGTGCCAGTAGTGTTTCTAGCGAAGTCTACGAGCAGTACTTC
cdr3_aa: CASSVSSEVYEQYF
v_call: TRBV19
clone_size: NA
j_call: TRBJ2-7
d_call: NA

cdr3_nt: TGTGCCAGCAGCGTCAGGGGATCCCCCTACGAGCAGTACTTC
cdr3_aa: CASSVRGSPYEQYF
v_call: TRBV7-6
clone_size: NA
j_call: TRBJ2-7
d_call: NA

cdr3_nt: TGTGCCAGCAGTGAAACTGAACAAGAGACCCAGTACTTC
cdr3_aa: CASSETEQETQYF
v_call: TRBV2
clone_size: NA
j_call: TRBJ2-5
d_call: NA

cdr3_nt: TGTGCCAGCACTCACAGGGACAGGGGGACCGGGGAGCTGTTTTTT
cdr3_aa: CASTHRDRGTGELFF
v_call: TRBV2
clone_size: few
j_call: TRBJ2-2
d_call: TRBD1

cdr3_nt: TGTGCCAGCAGCTTGGGGGTCGGTTCGGGGTTCCAAGAGACCCAGTACTTC
cdr3_aa: CASSLGVGSGFQETQYF
v_call: TRBV5-4
clone_size: NA
j_call: TRBJ2-5
d_call: NA

cdr3_nt: TGCGCCAGCAGCCTAGGGGACAGATCCCGCCGGGAGACCCAGTACTTC
cdr3_aa: CASSLGDRSRRETQYF
v_call: TRBV4-1
clone_size: NA
j_call: TRBJ2-5
d_call: TRBD1

cdr3_nt: TGTGCCAGTGCCTCCGGGACAGGGTTCACAGATACGCAGTATTTT
cdr3_aa: CASASGTGFTDTQYF
v_call: TRBV19
clone_size: NA
j_call: TRBJ2-3
d_call: TRBD1

cdr3_nt: TGTGCCTGGAGAAGACAGGGGCATTACGAGCAGTACTTC
cdr3_aa: CAWRRQGHYEQYF
v_call: TRBV30
clone_size: once
j_call: TRBJ2-7
d_call: TRBD1

cdr3_nt: TGCGCCAGCAGCTTGAGGGGACAGGGGCTTAATGAGCAGTTCTTC
cdr3_aa: CASSLRGQGLNEQFF
v_call: TRBV5-1
clone_size: few
j_call: TRBJ2-1
d_call: TRBD1

cdr3_nt: TGTGCCAGCTCAATAACGGGAAGGGCCGACGAGCAGTACTTC
cdr3_aa: CASSITGRADEQYF
v_call: TRBV18
clone_size: NA
j_call: TRBJ2-7
d_call: NA

cdr3_nt: TGTGCCAGCAGCCCACGAAGATTGGGACAGGGAGCCTACGAGCAGTACTTC
cdr3_aa: CASSPRRLGQGAYEQYF
v_call: TRBV7-9
clone_size: NA
j_call: TRBJ2-7
d_call: TRBD1

cdr3_nt: TGTGCCAGCAGCGGGGACTATGCTGGTGAAAAACTGTTTTTT
cdr3_aa: CASSGDYAGEKLFF
v_call: TRBV11-3
clone_size: NA
j_call: TRBJ1-4
d_call: NA

cdr3_nt: TGTGCCAGCAGTTTACCCCTGGGACTTCCAGAGACCCAGTACTTC
cdr3_aa: CASSLPLGLPETQYF
v_call: TRBV28
clone_size: NA
j_call: TRBJ2-5
d_call: NA

cdr3_nt: TGTGCCAGCAGCTTTACCTCTAGCGGAAAGGGGGTCTACGAGCAGTACTTC
cdr3_aa: CASSFTSSGKGVYEQYF
v_call: TRBV7-2
clone_size: NA
j_call: TRBJ2-7
d_call: NA

cdr3_nt: TGCAGCGTTGAGGGGCGGCTAGCGGGAGGGTACGAGCAGTACTTC
cdr3_aa: CSVEGRLAGGYEQYF
v_call: TRBV29-1
clone_size: NA
j_call: TRBJ2-7
d_call: TRBD2

cdr3_nt: TGTGCCAGCAGAGGAGAGCGGGAGGCCACAGATACGCAGTATTTT
cdr3_aa: CASRGEREATDTQYF
v_call: TRBV6-5
clone_size: NA
j_call: TRBJ2-3
d_call: TRBD2

cdr3_nt: TGTGCCAGCAGCTTAAATCCGGGAGAATTGGGCGATGAGCAGTTCTTC
cdr3_aa: CASSLNPGELGDEQFF
v_call: TRBV7-3
clone_size: NA
j_call: TRBJ2-1
d_call: NA

cdr3_nt: TGTGCTAGTGCCCCCGGTTTGGTGGTCAATGAGCAGTTCTTC
cdr3_aa: CASAPGLVVNEQFF
v_call: TRBV12-5
clone_size: NA
j_call: TRBJ2-1
d_call: NA

cdr3_nt: TGTGCTAGCAGCTTAGGTGGACAGGGCCCCCTACAAGAGACCCAGTACTTC
cdr3_aa: CASSLGGQGPLQETQYF
v_call: TRBV7-7
clone_size: NA
j_call: TRBJ2-5
d_call: TRBD1

cdr3_nt: TGTGCCAGCAGTTTATCCTCTGTCGGGGGCTACACCTTC
cdr3_aa: CASSLSSVGGYTF
v_call: TRBV27
clone_size: NA
j_call: TRBJ1-2
d_call: NA

cdr3_nt: TGTGCCAGCAGTGAAGCGCGGGTGGGAGTTAGCTACGAGCAGTACTTC
cdr3_aa: CASSEARVGVSYEQYF
v_call: TRBV6-1
clone_size: few
j_call: TRBJ2-7
d_call: NA

cdr3_nt: TGTGCCAGTAGTATTGGACGGAGGCAGGAGACCCAGTACTTC
cdr3_aa: CASSIGRRQETQYF
v_call: TRBV19
clone_size: few
j_call: TRBJ2-5
d_call: NA

cdr3_nt: TGTGCCAGCAGCTTACCCCCCGTCCGGGGTGCCTACGAGCAGTACTTC
cdr3_aa: CASSLPPVRGAYEQYF
v_call: TRBV7-9
clone_size: NA
j_call: TRBJ2-7
d_call: NA

cdr3_nt: TGTGCCAGTAGTATAGAGGGACAGGGAAATTCACCCCTCCACTTT
cdr3_aa: CASSIEGQGNSPLHF
v_call: TRBV19
clone_size: NA
j_call: TRBJ1-6
d_call: TRBD1

cdr3_nt: TGTGCCAGCAGCTTAGCTTATAGCGGGACGGGCGATACGCAGTATTTT
cdr3_aa: CASSLAYSGTGDTQYF
v_call: TRBV7-2
clone_size: NA
j_call: TRBJ2-3
d_call: TRBD2

cdr3_nt: TGCGCCAGCAGCTTCAAGCTTTTGGACACTGAAGCTTTCTTT
cdr3_aa: CASSFKLLDTEAFF
v_call: TRBV5-1
clone_size: NA
j_call: TRBJ1-1
d_call: NA

cdr3_nt: TGCGCCAGCAGCTTGGACCAGGGTCTTGAGCAGTTCTTC
cdr3_aa: CASSLDQGLEQFF
v_call: TRBV5-1
clone_size: once
j_call: TRBJ2-1
d_call: NA

cdr3_nt: TGTGCCAGCAGTGGCACTAGCGGGGCGGGAACCGGGGAGCTGTTTTTT
cdr3_aa: CASSGTSGAGTGELFF
v_call: TRBV2
clone_size: few
j_call: TRBJ2-2
d_call: TRBD2

cdr3_nt: TGTGCCAGCAATGCGGGAACGCGGGACACCGGGGAGCTGTTTTTT
cdr3_aa: CASNAGTRDTGELFF
v_call: TRBV2
clone_size: NA
j_call: TRBJ2-2
d_call: NA

cdr3_nt: TGTGCCAGCACCCCGGATAGGGGACTAGCGGGGTACCTAAGCTCCTACAATGAGCAGTTCTTC
cdr3_aa: CASTPDRGLAGYLSSYNEQFF
v_call: TRBV28
clone_size: NA
j_call: TRBJ2-1
d_call: TRBD2

cdr3_nt: TGTGCCAGCAGCTTAGACAGGGGGTTATCCTACGAGCAGTACTTC
cdr3_aa: CASSLDRGLSYEQYF
v_call: TRBV7-9
clone_size: few
j_call: TRBJ2-7
d_call: TRBD1